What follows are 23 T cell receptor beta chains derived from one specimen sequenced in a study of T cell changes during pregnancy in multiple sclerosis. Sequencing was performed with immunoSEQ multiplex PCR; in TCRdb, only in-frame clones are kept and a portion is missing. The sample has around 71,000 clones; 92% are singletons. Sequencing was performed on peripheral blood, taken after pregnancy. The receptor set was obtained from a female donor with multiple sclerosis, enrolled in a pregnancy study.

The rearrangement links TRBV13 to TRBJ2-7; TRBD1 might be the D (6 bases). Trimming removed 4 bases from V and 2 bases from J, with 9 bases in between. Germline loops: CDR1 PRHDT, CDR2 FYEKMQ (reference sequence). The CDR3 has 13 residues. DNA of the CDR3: TGTGCCAGCAGCTCTCCAGGGGCCTACGAGCAGTACTTC. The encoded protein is CASSSPGAYEQYF.

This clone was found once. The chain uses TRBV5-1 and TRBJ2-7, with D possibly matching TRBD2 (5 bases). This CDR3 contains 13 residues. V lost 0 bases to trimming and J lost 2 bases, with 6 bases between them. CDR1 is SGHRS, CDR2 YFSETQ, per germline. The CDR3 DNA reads TGCGCCAGCAGCTTGGGAGGGACCTACGAGCAGTACTTC. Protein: CASSLGGTYEQYF.

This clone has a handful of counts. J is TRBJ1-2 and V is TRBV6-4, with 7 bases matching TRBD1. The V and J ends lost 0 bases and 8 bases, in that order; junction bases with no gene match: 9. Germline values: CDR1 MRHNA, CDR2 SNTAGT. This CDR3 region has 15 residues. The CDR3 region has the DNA TGTGCCAGCAGTGACTCCACGGAGGGGGCGAGCGGCTACACCTTC. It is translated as CASSDSTEGASGYTF.

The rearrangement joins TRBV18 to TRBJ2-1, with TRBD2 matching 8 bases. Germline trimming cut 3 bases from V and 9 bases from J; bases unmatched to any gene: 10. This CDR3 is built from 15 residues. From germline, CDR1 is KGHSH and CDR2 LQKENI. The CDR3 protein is CASSPVPAGVGEQFF. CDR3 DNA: TGTGCCAGCTCACCGGTCCCAGCGGGAGTTGGTGAGCAGTTCTTC.

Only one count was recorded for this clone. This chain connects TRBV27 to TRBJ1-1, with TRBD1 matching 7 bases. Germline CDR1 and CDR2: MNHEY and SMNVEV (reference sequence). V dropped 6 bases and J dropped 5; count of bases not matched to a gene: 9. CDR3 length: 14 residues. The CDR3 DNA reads TGTGCCAGCAGCAAATTGACAGGGAGGACTGAAGCTTTCTTT. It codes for CASSKLTGRTEAFF.

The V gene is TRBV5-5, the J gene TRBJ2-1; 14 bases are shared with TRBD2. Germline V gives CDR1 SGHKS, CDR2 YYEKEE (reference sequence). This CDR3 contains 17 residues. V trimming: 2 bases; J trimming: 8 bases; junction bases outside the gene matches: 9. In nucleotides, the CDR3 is TGTGCCAGCAGCTTCGGTGGGACTAGCGGGAGTTTAGATGAGCAGTTCTTC. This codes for CASSFGGTSGSLDEQFF.

The CDR3 protein is CASSLNLGLAVTYEQYF. The CDR3 DNA is TGTGCCAGCAGCTTGAATCTCGGACTGGCCGTTACCTACGAGCAGTACTTC. This chain joins TRBV7-9 and TRBJ2-7; D is possibly TRBD2 (5 bases). The CDR3 has 17 amino acids. In germline, CDR1 is SEHNR, CDR2 FQNEAQ (reference sequence). The V end was cut by 3 bases, the J end by 2 bases, with 20 bases between.

The CDR3 here is CASSRTGVNTEAFF. The CDR3 DNA is TGTGCCAGCAGCCGCACAGGGGTGAACACTGAAGCTTTCTTT. This rearrangement joins TRBV7-3 to TRBJ1-1, with TRBD1 matching 7 bases. Germline V gene lookup returns CDR1 SGHTA and CDR2 FQGTGA. V lost 5 bases and J lost 0; bases outside the gene matches: 3. The CDR3 has 14 residues.

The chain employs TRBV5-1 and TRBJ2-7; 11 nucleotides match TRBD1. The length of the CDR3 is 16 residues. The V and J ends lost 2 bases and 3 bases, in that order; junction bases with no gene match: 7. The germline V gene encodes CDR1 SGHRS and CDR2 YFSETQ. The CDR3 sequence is CASSFIPGQGDYEQYF. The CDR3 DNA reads TGCGCCAGCAGCTTCATTCCGGGACAGGGGGACTACGAGCAGTACTTC.

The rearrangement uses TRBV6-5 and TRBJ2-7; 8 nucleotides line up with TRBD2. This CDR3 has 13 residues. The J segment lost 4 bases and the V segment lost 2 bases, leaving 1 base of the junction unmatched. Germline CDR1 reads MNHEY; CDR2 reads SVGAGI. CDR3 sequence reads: CASSYVAGYEQYF. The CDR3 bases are TGTGCCAGCAGTTACGTAGCGGGGTACGAGCAGTACTTC.

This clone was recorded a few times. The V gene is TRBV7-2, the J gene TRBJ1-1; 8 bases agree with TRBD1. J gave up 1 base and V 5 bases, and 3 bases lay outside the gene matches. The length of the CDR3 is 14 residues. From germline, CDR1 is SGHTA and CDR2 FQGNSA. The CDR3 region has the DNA TGTGCCAGCAGCCAGGACAGGGCGAACACTGAAGCTTTCTTT. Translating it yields CASSQDRANTEAFF.

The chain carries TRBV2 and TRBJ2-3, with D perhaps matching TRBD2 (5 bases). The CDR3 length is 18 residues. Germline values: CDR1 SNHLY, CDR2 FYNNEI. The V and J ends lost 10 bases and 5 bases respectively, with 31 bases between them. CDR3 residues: CATASGSASPGGRDTQYF. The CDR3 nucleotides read TGTGCCACCGCGTCCGGGTCGGCTAGCCCCGGAGGAAGAGATACGCAGTATTTT.

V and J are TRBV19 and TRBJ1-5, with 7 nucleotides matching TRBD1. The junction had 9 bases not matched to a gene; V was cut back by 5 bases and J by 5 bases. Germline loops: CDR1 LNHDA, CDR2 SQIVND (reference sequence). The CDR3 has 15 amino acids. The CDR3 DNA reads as TGTGCCAGTAGTTCCGGACAGGTCGGGCATCAGCCCCAGCATTTT. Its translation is CASSSGQVGHQPQHF.

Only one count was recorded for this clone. The CDR3 protein is CASGPPGQALYGYTF. CDR3 in DNA: TGTGCTAGTGGTCCCCCGGGACAGGCCCTTTATGGCTACACCTTC. The chain combines TRBV12-5 with TRBJ1-2; 8 bases match TRBD1. Germline-derived CDR1 and CDR2 are LGHNT and FRNRAP. Trimming took 5 bases from V and 5 from J; bases not matched to a gene: 10. The CDR3 extends over 15 amino acids.

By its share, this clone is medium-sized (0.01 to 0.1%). The CDR3 region is CASSWGYLAGEETQYF. CDR3 DNA sequence: TGTGCCAGCAGCTGGGGATACCTAGCGGGAGAAGAGACCCAGTACTTC. The J gene is TRBJ2-5, the V gene TRBV7-2, with 10 bases identical to TRBD2. CDR3 length: 16 residues. Germline CDR1 is SGHTA and CDR2 is FQGNSA. J was trimmed by 3 bases and V by 4 bases; bases with no gene match: 8. The full variable domain, completed using reference TRBV7-2 and TRBJ2-5, is GAGVSQSPSNKVTEKGKDVELRCDPISGHTALYWYRQSLGQGLEFLIYFQGNSAPDKSGLPSDRFSAERTGGSVSTLTIQRTQQEDSAVYLCASSWGYLAGEETQYFGPGTRLLVL.

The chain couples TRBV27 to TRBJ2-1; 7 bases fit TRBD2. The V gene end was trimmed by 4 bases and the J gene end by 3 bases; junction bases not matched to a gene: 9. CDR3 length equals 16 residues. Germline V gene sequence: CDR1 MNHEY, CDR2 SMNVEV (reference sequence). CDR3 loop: CASSWSSGEDYNEQFF. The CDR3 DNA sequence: TGTGCCAGCAGTTGGTCCAGCGGGGAGGACTACAATGAGCAGTTCTTC.

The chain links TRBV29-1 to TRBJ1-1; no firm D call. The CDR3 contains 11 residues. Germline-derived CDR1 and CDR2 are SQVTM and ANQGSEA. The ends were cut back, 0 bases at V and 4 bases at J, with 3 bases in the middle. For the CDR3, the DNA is TGCAGCGTTGAAGACTTCACTGAAGCTTTCTTT. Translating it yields CSVEDFTEAFF.

CDR3 amino acids: CASLSSYNEQFF. The CDR3, as DNA: TGTGCCAGCTTGAGCTCCTACAATGAGCAGTTCTTC. This chain uses TRBV6-5 with TRBJ2-1, with unresolved D. V dropped 8 bases and J dropped 0 bases, with 5 bases sitting between them. Germline lookup yields CDR1 MNHEY and CDR2 SVGAGI. The CDR3 extends over 12 amino acids.

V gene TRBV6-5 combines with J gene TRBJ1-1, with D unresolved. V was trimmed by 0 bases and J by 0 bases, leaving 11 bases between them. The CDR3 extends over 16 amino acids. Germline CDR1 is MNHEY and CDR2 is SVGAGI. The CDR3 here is CASSYSLGRMNTEAFF. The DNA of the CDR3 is TGTGCCAGCAGTTACTCCCTAGGTCGGATGAACACTGAAGCTTTCTTT.

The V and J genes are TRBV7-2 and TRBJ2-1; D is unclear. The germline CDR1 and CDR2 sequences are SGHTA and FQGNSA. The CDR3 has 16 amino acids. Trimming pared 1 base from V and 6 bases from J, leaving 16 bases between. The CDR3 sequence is CASSLESLWSSNEQFF. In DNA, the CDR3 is TGTGCCAGCAGCTTAGAAAGTCTCTGGAGCTCCAATGAGCAGTTCTTC.

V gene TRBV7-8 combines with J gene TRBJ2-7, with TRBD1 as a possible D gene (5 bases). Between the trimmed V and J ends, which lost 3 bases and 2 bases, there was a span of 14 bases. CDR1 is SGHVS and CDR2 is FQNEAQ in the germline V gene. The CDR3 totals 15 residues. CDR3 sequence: CASSLFPNRPYEQYF. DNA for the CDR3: TGTGCCAGCAGCTTGTTCCCCAACAGGCCCTACGAGCAGTACTTC.

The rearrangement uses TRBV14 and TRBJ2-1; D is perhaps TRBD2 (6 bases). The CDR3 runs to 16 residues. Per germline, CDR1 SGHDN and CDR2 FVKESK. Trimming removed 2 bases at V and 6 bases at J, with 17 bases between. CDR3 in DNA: TGTGCCAGCAGCCAAACCCGGGACTCGCTCGCCAATGAGCAGTTCTTC. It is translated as CASSQTRDSLANEQFF.

The CDR3: CASSQGLAGTNTGELFF. The CDR3 DNA reads TGCGCCAGCAGCCAGGGACTAGCGGGGACGAACACCGGGGAGCTGTTTTTT. The chain recombines TRBV5-1 with TRBJ2-2, with 13 bases identical to TRBD2. The CDR3 runs 17 residues. The V segment lost 4 bases and the J segment 0 bases; nucleotides outside the gene matches: 3. Per germline, CDR1 SGHRS and CDR2 YFSETQ.